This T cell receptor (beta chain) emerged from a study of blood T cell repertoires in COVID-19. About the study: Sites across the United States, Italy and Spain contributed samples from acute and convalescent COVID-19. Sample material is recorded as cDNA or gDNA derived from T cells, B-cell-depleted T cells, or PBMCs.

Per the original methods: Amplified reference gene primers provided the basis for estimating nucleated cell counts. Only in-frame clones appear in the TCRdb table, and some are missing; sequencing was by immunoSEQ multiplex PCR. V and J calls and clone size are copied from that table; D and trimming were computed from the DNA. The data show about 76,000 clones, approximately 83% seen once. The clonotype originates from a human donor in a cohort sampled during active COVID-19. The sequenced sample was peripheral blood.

The chain's CDR3 is CASSFSTGANTEAFF. The CDR3, as DNA: TGTGCCAGCAGCTTTTCGACAGGGGCGAACACTGAAGCTTTCTTT. V gene TRBV27 combines with J gene TRBJ1-1; 8 bases map to TRBD1. Germline assignment: CDR1 MNHEY and CDR2 SMNVEV (reference sequence). Trimming at V came to 6 bases and at J to 1 base, leaving 7 bases not matched to a gene. The CDR3 length is 15 residues.